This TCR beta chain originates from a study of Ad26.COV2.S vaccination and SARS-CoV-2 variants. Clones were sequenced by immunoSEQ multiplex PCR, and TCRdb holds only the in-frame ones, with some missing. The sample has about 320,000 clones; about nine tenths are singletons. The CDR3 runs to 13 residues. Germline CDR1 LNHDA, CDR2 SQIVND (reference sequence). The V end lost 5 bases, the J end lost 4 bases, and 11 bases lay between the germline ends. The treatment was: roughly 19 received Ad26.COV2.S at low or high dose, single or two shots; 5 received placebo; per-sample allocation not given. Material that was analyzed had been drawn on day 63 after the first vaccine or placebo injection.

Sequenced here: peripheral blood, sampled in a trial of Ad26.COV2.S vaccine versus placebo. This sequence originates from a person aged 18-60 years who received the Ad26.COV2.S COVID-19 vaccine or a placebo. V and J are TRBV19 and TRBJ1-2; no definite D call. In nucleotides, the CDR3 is TGTGCCAGTAGTGCTACGGCGATCTATGGCTACACCTTC. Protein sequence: CASSATAIYGYTF.